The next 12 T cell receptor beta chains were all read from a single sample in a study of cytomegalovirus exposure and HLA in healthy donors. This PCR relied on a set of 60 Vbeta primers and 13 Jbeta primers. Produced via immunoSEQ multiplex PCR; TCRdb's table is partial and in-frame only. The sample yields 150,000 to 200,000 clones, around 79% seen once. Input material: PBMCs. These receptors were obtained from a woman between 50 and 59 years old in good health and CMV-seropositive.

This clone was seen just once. The CDR3: CASSPFGTRHNEQYF. CDR3 DNA: TGTGCCAGCAGCCCATTCGGGACACGGCATAACGAGCAGTACTTC. The chain combines TRBV7-9 with TRBJ2-7; tentative D call: TRBD1 (6 bases). The CDR3 is 15 amino acids. With 5 bases removed from V and 5 bases from J, the gap between germline ends came to 19 bases. The germline CDR1 and CDR2 sequences are SEHNR and FQNEAQ (reference sequence).

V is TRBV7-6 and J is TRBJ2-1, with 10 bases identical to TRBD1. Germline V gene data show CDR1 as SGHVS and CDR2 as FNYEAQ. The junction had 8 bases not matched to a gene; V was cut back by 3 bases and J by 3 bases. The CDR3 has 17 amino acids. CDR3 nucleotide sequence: TGTGCCAGCAGCTTGGTGACAGGGGGCAGTCTCTACAATGAGCAGTTCTTC. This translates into CASSLVTGGSLYNEQFF. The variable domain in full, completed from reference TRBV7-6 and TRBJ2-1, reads GAGVSQSPRYKVTKRGQDVALRCDPISGHVSLYWYRQALGQGPEFLTYFNYEAQQDKSGLPNDRFSAERPEGSISTLTIQRTEQRDSAMYRCASSLVTGGSLYNEQFFGPGTRLTVL.

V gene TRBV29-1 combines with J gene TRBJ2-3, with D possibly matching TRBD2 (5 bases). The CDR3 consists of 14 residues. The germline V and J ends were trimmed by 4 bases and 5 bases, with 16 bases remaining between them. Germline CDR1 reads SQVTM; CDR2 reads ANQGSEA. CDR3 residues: CSVVSRSEGDTQYF. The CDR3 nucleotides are TGCAGCGTTGTATCGCGTAGCGAGGGAGATACGCAGTATTTT.

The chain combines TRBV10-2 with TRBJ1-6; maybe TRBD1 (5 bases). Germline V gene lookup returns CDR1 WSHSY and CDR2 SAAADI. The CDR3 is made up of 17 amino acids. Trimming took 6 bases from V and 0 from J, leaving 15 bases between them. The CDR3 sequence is CASSRLTASSYNSPLHF. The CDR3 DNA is TGCGCCAGCAGCAGATTGACAGCAAGCTCCTATAATTCACCCCTCCACTTT.

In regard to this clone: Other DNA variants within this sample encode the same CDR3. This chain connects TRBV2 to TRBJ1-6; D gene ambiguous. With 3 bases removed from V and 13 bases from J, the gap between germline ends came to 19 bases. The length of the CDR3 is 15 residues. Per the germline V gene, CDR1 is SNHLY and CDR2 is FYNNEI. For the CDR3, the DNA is TGTGCCAGCAGTGACATCGACGGGTTAGAATCCCCCCTCCACTTT. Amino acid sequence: CASSDIDGLESPLHF.

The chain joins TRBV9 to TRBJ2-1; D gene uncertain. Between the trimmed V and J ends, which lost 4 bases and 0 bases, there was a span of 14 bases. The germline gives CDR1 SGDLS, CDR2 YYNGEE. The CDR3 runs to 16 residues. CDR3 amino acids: CASSSRGDDSYNEQFF. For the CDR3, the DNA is TGTGCCAGCAGCTCCCGAGGAGACGACTCCTACAATGAGCAGTTCTTC.

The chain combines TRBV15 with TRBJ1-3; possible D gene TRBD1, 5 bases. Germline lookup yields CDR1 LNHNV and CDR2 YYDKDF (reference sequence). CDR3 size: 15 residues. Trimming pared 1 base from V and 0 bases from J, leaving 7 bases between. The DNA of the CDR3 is TGTGCCACCAGCAGAGCGACAGACTCTGGAAACACCATATATTTT. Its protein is CATSRATDSGNTIYF. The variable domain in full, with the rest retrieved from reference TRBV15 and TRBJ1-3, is DAMVIQNPRYQVTQFGKPVTLSCSQTLNHNVMYWYQQKSSQAPKLLFHYYDKDFNNEADTPDNFQSRRPNTSFCFLDIRSPGLGDTAMYLCATSRATDSGNTIYFGEGSWLTVV.

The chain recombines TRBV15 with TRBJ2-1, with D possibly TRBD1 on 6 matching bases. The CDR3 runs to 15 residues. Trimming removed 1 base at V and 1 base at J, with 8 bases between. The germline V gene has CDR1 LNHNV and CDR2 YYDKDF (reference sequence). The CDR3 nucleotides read TGTGCCACCAGCAGAGGACAGGAGTCCTACAATGAGCAGTTCTTC. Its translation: CATSRGQESYNEQFF.

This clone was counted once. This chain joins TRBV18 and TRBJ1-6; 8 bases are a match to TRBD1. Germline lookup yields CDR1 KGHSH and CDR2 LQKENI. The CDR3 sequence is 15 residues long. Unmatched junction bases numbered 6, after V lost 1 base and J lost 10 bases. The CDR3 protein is CASSPQQGTGSPLHF. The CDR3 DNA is TGTGCCAGCTCACCACAGCAGGGGACAGGCTCACCCCTCCACTTT.

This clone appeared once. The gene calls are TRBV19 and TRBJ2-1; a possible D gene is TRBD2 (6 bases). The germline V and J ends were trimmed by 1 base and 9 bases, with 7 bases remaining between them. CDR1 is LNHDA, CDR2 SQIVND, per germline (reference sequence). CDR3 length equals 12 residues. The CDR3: CASSIGDFEQFF. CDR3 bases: TGTGCCAGTAGTATAGGGGACTTTGAGCAGTTCTTC. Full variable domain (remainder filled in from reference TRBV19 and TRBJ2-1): DGGITQSPKYLFRKEGQNVTLSCEQNLNHDAMYWYRQDPGQGLRLIYYSQIVNDFQKGDIAEGYSVSREKKESFPLTVTSAQKNPTAFYLCASSIGDFEQFFGPGTRLTVL.

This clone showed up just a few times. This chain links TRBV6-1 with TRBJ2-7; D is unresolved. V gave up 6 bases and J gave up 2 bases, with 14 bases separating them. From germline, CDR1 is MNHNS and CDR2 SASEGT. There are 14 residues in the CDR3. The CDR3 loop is CASRSGSLAYEQYF. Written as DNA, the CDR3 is TGTGCCAGCAGATCGGGTTCCCTTGCCTACGAGCAGTACTTC.

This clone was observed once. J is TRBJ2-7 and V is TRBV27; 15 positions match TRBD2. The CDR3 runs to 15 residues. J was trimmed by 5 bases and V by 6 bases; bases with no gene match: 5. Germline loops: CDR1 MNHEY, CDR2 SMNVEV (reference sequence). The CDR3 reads CASSRGTSGGNEQYF. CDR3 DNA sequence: TGTGCCAGCAGCCGTGGGACTAGCGGGGGGAACGAGCAGTACTTC.